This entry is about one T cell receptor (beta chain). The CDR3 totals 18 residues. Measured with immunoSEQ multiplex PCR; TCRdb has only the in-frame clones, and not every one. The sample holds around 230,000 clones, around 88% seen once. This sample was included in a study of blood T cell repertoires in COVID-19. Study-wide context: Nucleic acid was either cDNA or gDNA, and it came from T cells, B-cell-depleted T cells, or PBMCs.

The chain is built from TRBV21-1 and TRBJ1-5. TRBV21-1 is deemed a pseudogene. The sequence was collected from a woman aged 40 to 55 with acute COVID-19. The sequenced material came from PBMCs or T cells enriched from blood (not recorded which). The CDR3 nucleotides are TGTGCCAGCAGCCGTAAGGGACTAAGGGATGGGAGCAATCAGCCCCAGCATTTT. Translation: CASSRKGLRDGSNQPQHF.